This T cell receptor (beta chain) was sequenced in a study of T-cell memory formation after mild COVID-19. CDR3 size: 16 residues. With 3 bases removed from V and 1 base from J, the gap between germline ends came to 13 bases. From germline, CDR1 is KGHDR and CDR2 SFDVKD. TCRdb independently ran MiXCR on the 5' RACE reads; one entry per CDR3 protein. In the table there are about 560,000 distinct CDR3 sequences, roughly 20% of which are singletons. This clonotype was seen ten or more times. This receptor was obtained from an adult woman who had mild COVID-19 (a few samples of this study predate the infection). Cell type and time point are not known. The rearrangement joins TRBV24-1 to TRBJ2-3; D unclear. The sequencing input was PBMCs or a T cell subset sorted from them (not recorded which). The CDR3 here is CATSDPSTRGTDTQYF. As DNA, the CDR3 is TGTGCCACCAGTGATCCCTCTACTCGTGGCACAGATACGCAGTATTTT.